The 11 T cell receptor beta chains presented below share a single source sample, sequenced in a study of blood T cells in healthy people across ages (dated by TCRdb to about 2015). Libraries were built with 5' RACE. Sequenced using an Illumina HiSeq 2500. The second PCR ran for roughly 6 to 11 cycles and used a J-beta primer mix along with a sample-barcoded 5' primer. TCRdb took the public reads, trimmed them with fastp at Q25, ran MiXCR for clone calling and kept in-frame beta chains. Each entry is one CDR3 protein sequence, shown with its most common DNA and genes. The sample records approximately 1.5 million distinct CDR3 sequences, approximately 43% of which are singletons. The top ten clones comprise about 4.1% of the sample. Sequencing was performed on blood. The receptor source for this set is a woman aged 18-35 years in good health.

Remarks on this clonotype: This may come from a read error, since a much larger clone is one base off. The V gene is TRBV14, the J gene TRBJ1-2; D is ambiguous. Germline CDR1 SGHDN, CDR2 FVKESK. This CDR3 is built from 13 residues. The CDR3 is CTSSQDTSYGYTF. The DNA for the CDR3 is TGTACCAGCAGCCAAGACACTAGCTATGGCTACACCTTC.

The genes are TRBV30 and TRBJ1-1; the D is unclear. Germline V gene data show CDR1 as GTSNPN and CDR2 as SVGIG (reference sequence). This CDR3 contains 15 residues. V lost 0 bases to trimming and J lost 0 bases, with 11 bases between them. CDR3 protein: CAWSVMGGLNTEAFF. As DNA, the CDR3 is TGTGCCTGGAGTGTAATGGGCGGGTTGAACACTGAAGCTTTCTTT.

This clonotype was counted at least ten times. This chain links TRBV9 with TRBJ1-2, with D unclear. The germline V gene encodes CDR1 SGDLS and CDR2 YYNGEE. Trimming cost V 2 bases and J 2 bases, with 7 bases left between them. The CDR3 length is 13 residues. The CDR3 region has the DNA TGTGCCAGCAGCGTCTCGGACAACTATGGCTACACCTTC. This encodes CASSVSDNYGYTF.

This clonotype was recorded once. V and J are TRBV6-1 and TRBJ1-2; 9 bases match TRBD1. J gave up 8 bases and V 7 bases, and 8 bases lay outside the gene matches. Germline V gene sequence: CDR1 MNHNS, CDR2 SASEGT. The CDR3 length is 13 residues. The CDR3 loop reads CASIRDRVGGYTF. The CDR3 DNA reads TGTGCCAGCATCCGGGACAGGGTTGGCGGCTACACCTTC.

CDR3 residues: CAISEGGGTNQPQHF. CDR3 DNA: TGTGCCATCAGTGAGGGGGGGGGCACCAATCAGCCCCAGCATTTT. The rearrangement joins TRBV10-3 to TRBJ1-5, with D possibly TRBD1 on 6 matching bases. From germline, CDR1 is ENHRY and CDR2 SYGVKD. The CDR3 loop spans 15 amino acids. Trimming left V 2 bases short and J 3 bases short, with 11 bases between.

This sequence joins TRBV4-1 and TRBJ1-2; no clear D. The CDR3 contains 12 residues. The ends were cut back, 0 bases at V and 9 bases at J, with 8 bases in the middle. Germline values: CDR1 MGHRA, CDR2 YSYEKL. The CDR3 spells CASSQDGGRYTF. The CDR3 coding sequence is TGCGCCAGCAGCCAAGATGGTGGACGCTACACCTTC.

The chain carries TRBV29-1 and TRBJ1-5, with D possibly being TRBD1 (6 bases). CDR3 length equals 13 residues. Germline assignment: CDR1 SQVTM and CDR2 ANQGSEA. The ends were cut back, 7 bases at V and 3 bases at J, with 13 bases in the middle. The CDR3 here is CSATGQNNQPQHF. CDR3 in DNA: TGCAGCGCAACCGGACAGAACAATCAGCCCCAGCATTTT. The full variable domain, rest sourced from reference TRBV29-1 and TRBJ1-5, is SAVISQKPSRDICQRGTSLTIQCQVDSQVTMMFWYRQQPGQSLTLIATANQGSEATYESGFVIDKFPISRPNLTFSTLTVSNMSPEDSSIYLCSATGQNNQPQHFGDGTRLSIL.

Here the CDR3 reads CASSSGLTQSKTQYF. The CDR3 DNA reads TGTGCCAGCAGTTCGGGACTAACGCAATCAAAGACCCAGTACTTC. The J gene is TRBJ2-5, the V gene TRBV27; 7 nucleotides match TRBD2. Germline CDR1 and CDR2: MNHEY and SMNVEV (reference sequence). With 4 bases clipped from V and 6 bases from J, the junction kept 11 bases outside the gene matches. The CDR3 is 15 residues long.

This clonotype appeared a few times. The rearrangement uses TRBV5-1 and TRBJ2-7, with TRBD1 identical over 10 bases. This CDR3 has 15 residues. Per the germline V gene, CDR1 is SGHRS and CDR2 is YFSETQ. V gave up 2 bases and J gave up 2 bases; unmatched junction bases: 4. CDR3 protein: CASSFTGQGTYEQYF. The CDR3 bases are TGCGCCAGCAGCTTTACGGGACAGGGGACCTACGAGCAGTACTTC. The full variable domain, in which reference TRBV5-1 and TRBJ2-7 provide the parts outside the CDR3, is KAGVTQTPRYLIKTRGQQVTLSCSPISGHRSVSWYQQTPGQGLQFLFEYFSETQRNKGNFPGRFSGRQFSNSRSEMNVSTLELGDSALYLCASSFTGQGTYEQYFGPGTRLTVT.

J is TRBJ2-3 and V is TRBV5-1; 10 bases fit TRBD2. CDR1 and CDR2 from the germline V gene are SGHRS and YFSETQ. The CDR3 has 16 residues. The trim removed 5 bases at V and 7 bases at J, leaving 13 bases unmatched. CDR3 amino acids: CASSLTVAGGPNTQYF. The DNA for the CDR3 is TGCGCCAGCAGTTTGACTGTAGCGGGGGGACCCAATACGCAGTATTTT.

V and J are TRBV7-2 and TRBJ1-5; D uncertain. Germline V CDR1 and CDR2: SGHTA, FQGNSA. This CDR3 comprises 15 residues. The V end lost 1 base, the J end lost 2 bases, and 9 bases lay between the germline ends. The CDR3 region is CASSLDRFGNQPQHF. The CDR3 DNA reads TGTGCCAGCAGCTTAGACAGATTTGGCAATCAGCCCCAGCATTTT.